Included here is one T cell receptor (beta chain) sequence, with context. This entry belongs to a study of blood T cell repertoires in COVID-19. Study-level information: Whether acute or convalescent, the COVID-19 samples came from the United States, Italy and Spain. The analysed material was cDNA or gDNA that came from T cells, B-cell-depleted T cells, or PBMCs.

V was clipped by 1 base and J by 6 bases, with 12 bases between them. This CDR3 region has 14 residues. Germline V gives CDR1 MGHRA, CDR2 YSYEKL. Seattle's enrolled individuals joined amid active infection and were then monitored longitudinally. Authors' data handling: Amplified reference gene primers provided the basis for estimating nucleated cell counts. Assay: immunoSEQ multiplex PCR; the TCRdb copy retains only in-frame clones and omits some. The DNA gave D and trimming, while V, J and clone size come from that table. This sample carries about 150,000 clones, 83% of them seen once, and the ten largest clones take about 12%.

V and J are TRBV4-1 and TRBJ1-1, with a possible D match to TRBD1 (6 bases). The sequenced material came from peripheral blood. This TCR was recovered from a woman aged 55 to 70 with COVID-19, enrolled during active disease. The CDR3 DNA follows: TGCGCCAGCAGCCAAGGACGGGACAACTCTGAAGCTTTCTTT. Translated, it gives CASSQGRDNSEAFF.